This T cell receptor (beta chain) was sequenced during a study of cytomegalovirus exposure and HLA in healthy donors. Study as a whole: There were approximately 80 million unique TCRs (from HLA-typed donors) in an early data release.

PCR amplification relied on 60 Vbeta primers (plus 13 Jbeta primers). Libraries were prepared by immunoSEQ multiplex PCR; TCRdb keeps only in-frame clonotypes and omits some of them. This table has 150,000 to 200,000 clones, about 75% appearing once. This CDR3 has 14 residues. The V end was cut by 2 bases, the J end by 6 bases, with 17 bases between. The V gene's germline CDR1 is GTSNPN and CDR2 SVGIG (reference sequence). Notes on this clone: The antigen remains undetermined.

Overall study findings and caveats: Further analysis was carried out later, and it showed several of the most significant clusters appearing linked to common viral pathogens. It was in a later analysis that TCR association rates were seen to vary by HLA locus, highest for DRB1 and lowest for HLA-C.

The receptor's source is a female donor in good health and CMV-seronegative. The material sequenced was PBMCs. This chain connects TRBV30 to TRBJ2-7; D is possibly TRBD1 (5 bases). Here the CDR3 DNA reads TGTGCCTGGAGTAGGGGTCCTAGATCCGGCGAGCAGTACTTC. Translating gives CAWSRGPRSGEQYF.